The 26 T cell receptor beta chains below come from one sample, sequenced in a study of T cell responses to AZD1222 COVID-19 vaccine. Measured with immunoSEQ multiplex PCR; TCRdb has only the in-frame clones, and not every one. The sample shows more than 95,000 clones, approximately 80% of them seen only once. Sequenced material: peripheral blood, taken 28 days after the second AZD1222 dose. Source of these receptors: an adult who received the AZD1222 COVID-19 vaccine.

The V and J genes are TRBV27 and TRBJ1-1, with D possibly being TRBD1 (5 bases). In germline, CDR1 is MNHEY, CDR2 SMNVEV (reference sequence). The CDR3 contains 18 residues. V lost 2 bases, J lost 6 bases, and 25 bases lay in between. The CDR3 DNA follows: TGTGCCAGCAGTTTACCAACTTTTTGGGGGGTCCTCGAGGCTGAAGCTTTCTTT. This gives the protein CASSLPTFWGVLEAEAFF.

This clone was found once. The chain couples TRBV2 to TRBJ2-7; TRBD2 matches 14 bases. This CDR3 contains 14 residues. The germline gives CDR1 SNHLY, CDR2 FYNNEI. The V and J ends lost 6 bases and 7 bases, in that order; junction bases with no gene match: 5. The CDR3 is CASRGLAGGLEQYF. DNA for the CDR3: TGTGCCAGCAGAGGACTAGCGGGGGGATTAGAGCAGTACTTC.

V usage is TRBV29-1 and J usage is TRBJ1-4; a possible D gene is TRBD1 (6 bases). Germline values: CDR1 SQVTM, CDR2 ANQGSEA. This CDR3 comprises 13 residues. Trimming stripped 5 bases from V and 4 bases from J, with 11 bases between. DNA of the CDR3: TGCAGCGTTTTCGTCAGGGGTAATGAAAAACTGTTTTTT. Translated: CSVFVRGNEKLFF.

This chain joins TRBV27 and TRBJ1-3; D ambiguous. This CDR3 is built from 15 residues. Germline CDR1 and CDR2: MNHEY and SMNVEV (reference sequence). The V end was cut by 2 bases, the J end by 1 base, with 9 bases between. DNA of the CDR3: TGTGCCAGCAGTTTAGGTCGGGGTTCTGGAAACACCATATATTTT. This translates into CASSLGRGSGNTIYF.

The rearrangement links TRBV6-4 to TRBJ2-1; D remains unclear. The CDR3 is 15 residues long. Germline CDR1 reads MRHNA; CDR2 reads SNTAGT. The ends were cut back, 6 bases at V and 2 bases at J, with 14 bases in the middle. CDR3 nucleotide sequence: TGTGCCAGCAGCCCACAAGGCCTTCCCTACAATGAGCAGTTCTTC. Translation gives CASSPQGLPYNEQFF.

The chain links TRBV27 to TRBJ1-5; tentatively, D is TRBD1 (6 bases). Per the germline V gene, CDR1 is MNHEY and CDR2 is SMNVEV (reference sequence). CDR3 size: 14 residues. V was shortened by 5 bases and J by 4 bases, with 12 bases between the two germline ends. CDR3 DNA: TGTGCCAGCAGTCGGGACATGTGGAATCAGCCCCAGCATTTT. Its translation: CASSRDMWNQPQHF.

The chain's CDR3 is CASSVAGDGGNTIYF. DNA of the CDR3: TGTGCCAGCAGCGTAGCTGGGGATGGCGGAAACACCATATATTTT. The chain has TRBV9 and TRBJ1-3; no definite D call. This CDR3 has 15 amino acids. Germline assignment: CDR1 SGDLS and CDR2 YYNGEE. The V gene lost 0 bases and the J gene lost 4 bases, with 11 bases spanning the gap.

This clone was recorded a few times. The V call is TRBV3-1 (or the pseudogene TRBV3-2), the J call TRBJ2-6; D call uncertain. V lost 1 base and J 3 bases, leaving 4 bases between the germline ends. The CDR3 has 14 residues. Per germline, CDR1 LGHDT and CDR2 YNNKEL (reference sequence). The DNA for the CDR3 is TGTGCCAGCAGCCAAGGGATTGGGGCCAACGTCCTGACTTTC. Translated, it gives CASSQGIGANVLTF.

V is TRBV5-4 and J is TRBJ2-3; a weak D match, TRBD2 (5 bases). In germline, CDR1 is SGHNT, CDR2 YYREEE (reference sequence). This CDR3 is built from 14 residues. Between the trimmed V and J ends, which lost 5 bases and 0 bases, there was a span of 10 bases. The CDR3 spells CASRRGWSTDTQYF. For the CDR3, the DNA is TGTGCCAGCAGACGGGGATGGAGCACAGATACGCAGTATTTT.

The chain recombines TRBV7-2 with TRBJ1-1; D call uncertain. The CDR3 has 11 amino acids. CDR1 and CDR2 (germline): SGHTA, FQGNSA. Trimming removed 5 bases at V and 5 bases at J, with 6 bases between. This CDR3 is CASSPLTEAFF. In nucleotides, the CDR3 is TGTGCCAGCAGCCCCCTAACTGAAGCTTTCTTT.

This clone has only one observation. The chain has TRBV2 and TRBJ1-3; the D gene is possibly TRBD1 (6 bases). The CDR3 length is 13 residues. CDR1 and CDR2 (germline): SNHLY, FYNNEI. V lost 7 bases and J lost 4, with 11 bases in between. CDR3 sequence (DNA): TGTGCCAGCACAGGGGAAAGAGGAAACACCATATATTTT. Its translation is CASTGERGNTIYF.

Note on this clone: An end of the junction does not agree with germline; a read error may underlie this. The J gene is TRBJ2-4, the V gene TRBV5-6; possible D gene TRBD2, 6 bases. CDR1 is SGHDT and CDR2 is YYEEEE in the germline V gene. The CDR3 length is 14 residues. This CDR3 is CASTLGLAKNIQYF. The CDR3 nucleotides are TGTGCCAGCACCTTGGGACTAGCCAAAAACATTCAGTACTTC.

In its sample, this clone was seen once. The chain has TRBV29-1 and TRBJ1-3, with a weak D call TRBD1 (5 bases). V lost 7 bases, J lost 0 bases, and 16 bases lay in between. The CDR3 covers 15 residues. The V gene's germline CDR1 is SQVTM and CDR2 ANQGSEA. The CDR3 sequence: CSAGGAENSGNTIYF. The CDR3 region has the DNA TGCAGCGCCGGGGGAGCGGAAAACTCTGGAAACACCATATATTTT. Combining the CDR3 with reference TRBV29-1 and TRBJ1-3 gives the whole variable domain SAVISQKPSRDICQRGTSLTIQCQVDSQVTMMFWYRQQPGQSLTLIATANQGSEATYESGFVIDKFPISRPNLTFSTLTVSNMSPEDSSIYLCSAGGAENSGNTIYFGEGSWLTVV.

J is TRBJ2-7 and V is TRBV11-2; a possible D gene is TRBD1 (5 bases). The V gene lost 4 bases and the J gene lost 0 bases, with 13 bases spanning the gap. From germline, CDR1 is SGHAT and CDR2 FQNNGV. This CDR3 comprises 15 residues. CDR3 coding DNA: TGTGCCAGCAGCTGGACACCTTCCAACTCCTACGAGCAGTACTTC. This gives the protein CASSWTPSNSYEQYF.

V usage is TRBV13 and J usage is TRBJ2-5; D gene uncertain. V gave up 4 bases and J gave up 0 bases, with 3 bases separating them. Germline V gives CDR1 PRHDT, CDR2 FYEKMQ (reference sequence). The CDR3 contains 12 residues. CDR3 DNA: TGTGCCAGCAGCTCCGACCAAGAGACCCAGTACTTC. Translation gives CASSSDQETQYF.

J is TRBJ2-7 and V is TRBV28; 7 bases match TRBD1. CDR1 is MDHEN, CDR2 SYDVKM, per germline. V shed 5 bases and J 1 base; nucleotides not matched to a gene: 11. The CDR3 runs to 16 residues. In nucleotides, the CDR3 is TGTGCCAGCAGTGGTATTACAGGGGTAAGGTCCTACGAGCAGTACTTC. It specifies CASSGITGVRSYEQYF.

The rearrangement joins TRBV7-2 to TRBJ1-6; unclear D gene. Germline V gene lookup returns CDR1 SGHTA and CDR2 FQGNSA. This CDR3 comprises 14 residues. The germline V and J ends were trimmed by 3 bases and 7 bases, with 10 bases remaining between them. CDR3 sequence (DNA): TGTGCCAGCAGCTTGTTGCCCGGGAATTCACCCCTCCACTTT. Encoded protein: CASSLLPGNSPLHF.

The chain carries TRBV7-3 and TRBJ1-1, with unresolved D. Germline lookup yields CDR1 SGHTA and CDR2 FQGTGA. Trimming took off 5 bases at V and 1 base at J, with 17 bases between the two ends. The CDR3 loop spans 16 amino acids. This chain's CDR3 is CASSLEPLLRNTEAFF. The CDR3, as DNA: TGTGCCAGCAGCCTAGAACCATTGCTCAGGAACACTGAAGCTTTCTTT.

This rearrangement joins TRBV28 to TRBJ1-2; D is unclear. The V gene lost 7 bases and the J gene lost 4 bases, with 10 bases spanning the gap. Germline lookup yields CDR1 MDHEN and CDR2 SYDVKM. This CDR3 has 12 amino acids. The chain's CDR3 is CASNALVYGYTF. CDR3 in DNA: TGTGCCAGCAACGCGCTTGTCTATGGCTACACCTTC.

This rearrangement joins TRBV6-5 to TRBJ2-2; no clear D gene. V shed 6 bases and J shed 1 base, with 9 bases lying between them. This CDR3 is 14 amino acids long. CDR1 and CDR2 (germline): MNHEY, SVGAGI. This CDR3 reads CASRQTVNTGELFF. CDR3 DNA sequence: TGTGCCAGCAGACAGACGGTGAACACCGGGGAGCTGTTTTTT.

In this sample, this clone turned up once. The rearrangement joins TRBV6-6 to TRBJ1-5; D ambiguous. The length of the CDR3 is 17 residues. Germline assignment: CDR1 MNHNY and CDR2 SVGAGI (reference sequence). Trimming removed 5 bases at V and 0 bases at J, with 17 bases between. The CDR3 region has the DNA TGTGCCAGCAGTCGTTACTCGCGGCAGTATAGCAATCAGCCCCAGCATTTT. Translated: CASSRYSRQYSNQPQHF.

The chain carries TRBV10-3 and TRBJ2-3; a weak D match, TRBD1 (5 bases). This CDR3 spans 13 amino acids. Germline CDR1 ENHRY, CDR2 SYGVKD. V shed 10 bases and J shed 0 bases, with 11 bases lying between them. CDR3: CATRDSSTDTQYF. The CDR3 nucleotides read TGTGCCACCAGGGATTCTAGCACAGATACGCAGTATTTT.

The chain combines TRBV5-1 with TRBJ2-3, with 8 bases aligning to TRBD1. The V and J ends lost 3 bases and 2 bases, in that order; junction bases with no gene match: 11. Germline assignment: CDR1 SGHRS and CDR2 YFSETQ. The CDR3 extends over 17 amino acids. This CDR3 reads CASSSRVTGGITDTQYF. Written as DNA, the CDR3 is TGCGCCAGCAGCTCACGGGTTACAGGGGGGATCACAGATACGCAGTATTTT.

The rearrangement links TRBV13 to TRBJ1-2; no clear D. Per germline, CDR1 PRHDT and CDR2 FYEKMQ (reference sequence). V lost 1 base and J 7 bases, leaving 19 bases between the germline ends. CDR3 length equals 16 residues. The CDR3 reads CASSLEESLNGFGYTF. Written as DNA, the CDR3 is TGTGCCAGCAGCTTAGAAGAGTCCTTAAATGGGTTTGGCTACACCTTC.

The chain joins TRBV3-1 (or the pseudogene TRBV3-2) to TRBJ1-2, with D maybe TRBD1 (6 bases). The germline V and J ends were trimmed by 2 bases and 5 bases, with 12 bases remaining between them. Germline-derived CDR1 and CDR2 are LGHDT and YNNKEL (reference sequence). The CDR3 spans 14 residues. CDR3 residues: CASSQPGQHYGYTF. The CDR3 coding sequence is TGTGCCAGCAGCCAACCCGGACAGCATTATGGCTACACCTTC.

The chain combines TRBV4-3 with TRBJ2-7; weak D call: TRBD1 (6 bases). Trimming cost V 1 base and J 3 bases, with 10 bases left between them. The CDR3 loop spans 14 amino acids. Germline V CDR1 and CDR2: LGHNA, YSLEER. The CDR3 reads CASSQVARGYEQYF. In nucleotides, the CDR3 is TGCGCCAGCAGCCAAGTGGCCAGGGGCTACGAGCAGTACTTC.